This T cell receptor beta chain was observed in a study of cytomegalovirus exposure and HLA in healthy donors. Overall study: The 110 or so validation repertoires used a platform that matched the one used for the 500 to 700 first-cohort repertoires, as a later analysis reported.

The germline V gene encodes CDR1 MDHEN and CDR2 SYDVKM. This CDR3 spans 18 amino acids. Trimming removed 4 bases from V and 4 bases from J; junction bases left unmatched: 12. TCRdb's copy holds only in-frame clones and misses some; the assay was immunoSEQ multiplex PCR. Of 120,000 or so clones listed, approximately 92% were seen once; the top ten hold 1% to 1.4%. Concerning this clone itself: Its matching antigen is unknown.

Study-wide results and caveats: The classifier, whose performance was assessed in both the original and validation cohorts, reportedly diagnosed cytomegalovirus status with high specificity and sensitivity. The dataset shows that most TCR sequences were rare, while some public TCRs occurred in many donors. Cytomegalovirus-associated TCR beta chains were listed, numbering under 200.

The clonotype comes from a woman in her late teens or twenties in good health and CMV-seronegative. The specimen was PBMCs. The chain recombines TRBV28 with TRBJ2-3; 12 nucleotides line up with TRBD2. The CDR3 loop reads CASSSKLAGTSGPDTQYF. The CDR3 DNA follows: TGTGCCAGCAGTTCTAAACTCGCCGGGACTAGCGGGCCAGATACGCAGTATTTT.